The rows below give T cell receptor beta chains drawn from one sample of a study of cytomegalovirus exposure and HLA in healthy donors. Assay: immunoSEQ multiplex PCR; the TCRdb copy retains only in-frame clones and omits some. The table has 70,000 to 100,000 clones, just under 70% seen once; the top ten hold more than 2.5%. Sequencing was performed on PBMCs. The receptor source for this set is a man aged 45-65 years in good health and CMV-seronegative. Both conserved end residues are part of each CDR3. The order of the fields is J gene, D gene, V gene, clone size, CDR3 length, CDR3 protein, CDR3 DNA. A D gene is named only where the DNA matches it firmly. Size tells how often a clone was seen (once, few, many) or the class of an expanded clone, and some rows leave it out.

j_call: TRBJ2-1
d_call: TRBD2
v_call: TRBV7-2
clone_size: few
cdr3_length: 14
cdr3_aa: CASSVPGLAGEQFF
cdr3_nt: TGTGCCAGCAGCGTTCCGGGACTAGCAGGGGAGCAGTTCTTC

j_call: TRBJ2-7
d_call: TRBD2
v_call: TRBV7-9
clone_size: NA
cdr3_length: 15
cdr3_aa: CASSIGLAEPYEQYF
cdr3_nt: TGTGCCAGCAGTATTGGACTAGCCGAACCCTACGAGCAGTACTTC

j_call: TRBJ2-3
d_call: TRBD2
v_call: TRBV10-3
clone_size: NA
cdr3_length: 16
cdr3_aa: CAISGWTSASTDTQYF
cdr3_nt: TGTGCCATCAGTGGGTGGACTAGCGCGAGCACAGATACGCAGTATTTT

j_call: TRBJ2-3
d_call: NA
v_call: TRBV27
clone_size: NA
cdr3_length: 13
cdr3_aa: CASSSQGLATQYF
cdr3_nt: TGTGCCAGCAGTTCCCAGGGGCTAGCCACGCAGTATTTT

j_call: TRBJ2-3
d_call: TRBD1
v_call: TRBV18
clone_size: NA
cdr3_length: 15
cdr3_aa: CASSVLGTGVHTQYF
cdr3_nt: TGTGCCAGCTCAGTGCTTGGGACAGGGGTTCATACGCAGTATTTT

j_call: TRBJ1-2
d_call: NA
v_call: TRBV30
clone_size: NA
cdr3_length: 13
cdr3_aa: CAWSVGDSYGYTF
cdr3_nt: TGTGCCTGGAGTGTTGGAGACTCCTATGGCTACACCTTC

j_call: TRBJ2-5
d_call: NA
v_call: TRBV18
clone_size: NA
cdr3_length: 14
cdr3_aa: CASSPLNTEETQYF
cdr3_nt: TGTGCCAGCTCACCACTGAACACAGAAGAGACCCAGTACTTC

j_call: TRBJ2-2
d_call: TRBD2
v_call: TRBV6-5
clone_size: few
cdr3_length: 15
cdr3_aa: CASSRLAGNTGELFF
cdr3_nt: TGTGCCAGCAGTAGACTAGCGGGGAACACCGGGGAGCTGTTTTTT

j_call: TRBJ1-2
d_call: NA
v_call: TRBV6-5
clone_size: NA
cdr3_length: 14
cdr3_aa: CASSYSEDNYGYTF
cdr3_nt: TGTGCCAGCAGTTACAGCGAAGATAACTATGGCTACACCTTC

j_call: TRBJ1-5
d_call: NA
v_call: TRBV14
clone_size: NA
cdr3_length: 13
cdr3_aa: CASSQGEGQPQHF
cdr3_nt: TGTGCCAGCAGCCAAGGGGAGGGGCAGCCCCAGCATTTT

j_call: TRBJ2-1
d_call: NA
v_call: TRBV7-3
clone_size: NA
cdr3_length: 14
cdr3_aa: CASSLDGGYNEQFF
cdr3_nt: TGTGCCAGCAGCCTAGATGGGGGGTACAATGAGCAGTTCTTC

j_call: TRBJ1-2
d_call: NA
v_call: TRBV6-5
clone_size: NA
cdr3_length: 13
cdr3_aa: CASSYGANYGYTF
cdr3_nt: TGTGCCAGCAGTTACGGGGCTAATTATGGCTACACCTTC

j_call: TRBJ1-6
d_call: NA
v_call: TRBV30
clone_size: NA
cdr3_length: 14
cdr3_aa: CAWSVPGWDSPLHF
cdr3_nt: TGTGCCTGGAGTGTGCCGGGGTGGGATTCACCCCTCCACTTT

j_call: TRBJ2-7
d_call: TRBD1
v_call: TRBV5-1
clone_size: NA
cdr3_length: 15
cdr3_aa: CASSLARGSSYEQYF
cdr3_nt: TGCGCCAGCAGCTTGGCCAGGGGGAGCTCCTACGAGCAGTACTTC

j_call: TRBJ2-7
d_call: NA
v_call: TRBV6-1
clone_size: once
cdr3_length: 12
cdr3_aa: CASSEVGGASCF
cdr3_nt: TGTGCCAGCAGTGAAGTAGGGGGGGCTTCGTGCTTC

j_call: TRBJ2-3
d_call: TRBD2
v_call: TRBV7-3
clone_size: once
cdr3_length: 14
cdr3_aa: CASSYTGGSDTQYF
cdr3_nt: TGTGCCAGCAGCTATACGGGAGGCTCAGATACGCAGTATTTT

j_call: TRBJ1-4
d_call: NA
v_call: TRBV6-5
clone_size: NA
cdr3_length: 14
cdr3_aa: CASSPSRTNEKLFF
cdr3_nt: TGTGCCAGCAGTCCGTCCCGAACTAATGAAAAACTGTTTTTT

j_call: TRBJ2-1
d_call: TRBD2
v_call: TRBV5-1
clone_size: NA
cdr3_length: 15
cdr3_aa: CASSPRLAEVNEQFF
cdr3_nt: TGCGCCAGCAGCCCTAGACTAGCGGAGGTCAATGAGCAGTTCTTC

j_call: TRBJ1-5
d_call: NA
v_call: TRBV5-6
clone_size: NA
cdr3_length: 15
cdr3_aa: CASSLAPSSPQPQHF
cdr3_nt: TGTGCCAGCAGCTTGGCCCCCAGTTCGCCCCAGCCCCAGCATTTT

j_call: TRBJ1-6
d_call: NA
v_call: TRBV5-6
clone_size: few
cdr3_length: 15
cdr3_aa: CASSLRGSYNSPLHF
cdr3_nt: TGTGCCAGCAGCTTGCGGGGTTCCTATAATTCACCCCTCCACTTT

j_call: TRBJ1-4
d_call: NA
v_call: TRBV5-6
clone_size: few
cdr3_length: 15
cdr3_aa: CASSLFQGPNEKLFF
cdr3_nt: TGTGCCAGCAGCTTGTTCCAGGGCCCTAATGAAAAACTGTTTTTT

j_call: TRBJ1-1
d_call: TRBD1
v_call: TRBV11-3
clone_size: once
cdr3_length: 14
cdr3_aa: CASSLQGAYTEAFF
cdr3_nt: TGTGCCAGCAGCTTACAGGGGGCGTACACTGAAGCTTTCTTT

j_call: TRBJ1-2
d_call: TRBD1
v_call: TRBV30
clone_size: few
cdr3_length: 15
cdr3_aa: CAWSLPGQGEKGYTF
cdr3_nt: TGTGCCTGGAGTCTTCCGGGACAGGGGGAGAAGGGCTACACCTTC

j_call: TRBJ1-4
d_call: TRBD1
v_call: TRBV5-4
clone_size: NA
cdr3_length: 15
cdr3_aa: CASSSRQGISEKLFF
cdr3_nt: TGTGCCAGCAGCTCTCGACAGGGTATAAGTGAAAAACTGTTTTTT